This record concerns one T cell receptor beta chain sequence. Base qualities are not at hand, and no much larger clone is one base apart. These data belong to a study of T cells after yellow fever vaccination (dated by TCRdb to the late 2010s). Concerning the study at large: Libraries from fractions with low cell numbers were prepared with the SMART-Seq v4 Ultra Low Input RNA kit. To follow T-cell clones before and after both primary and booster YFV17D yellow fever vaccination, bulk TCR alpha and beta repertoires underwent longitudinal sequencing. Two healthy male donors made up the cohort, one aged 18 to 29 years and the other aged 30 to 40 years. Blood was drawn at multiple timepoints before and after primary and secondary immunization, with bulk PBMC replicates and cell subsets isolated. Study-level results and caveats: Most clones expanded after primary vaccination (96% of CD4 and 80% to 90% of CD8) were re-detected after the booster, suggesting that broad memory maintenance occurred. Computational filtering was required because FACS-sorted repertoires could contain abundant contaminating clonotypes from the bulk population. A small share of clonotypes was detected in both CD4 and CD8 compartments, with the overlap likely arising from convergent recombination. Compared with the primary T-cell response, the secondary T-cell response was weaker but faster, peaking on day 5 rather than day 15. Only a couple of donors were included in the study, so the extent to which the findings can be generalized is limited.

This sample's treatment or condition label indicates: live attenuated yellow fever vaccine strain. PBMCs were isolated from peripheral blood using a standard Ficoll-Paque protocol. With anti-CD3 and anti-CD8 staining plus a dextramer loaded with the yellow fever NS4B epitope peptide, the researchers sorted epitope-specific CD8 T cells. RNA was extracted with TriZol from bulk PBMCs, CD4 and CD8 fractions, and dextramer-positive and dextramer-negative fractions. Synthesis of TCR cDNA relied on 5'RACE template switching, a step that introduced a universal primer site along with unique molecular identifiers. Priming for cDNA synthesis came from both the TCR alpha and TCR beta constant segments. Library amplification used two PCR steps, and the second PCR step added sample barcodes and sequencing adapters. Sequencing of libraries was performed on Illumina HiSeq 2500 (2x100 bp) or NovaSeq (2x150 bp). The source study handled its data this way. Demultiplexing of reads and collapsing into UMI consensus sequences were performed with MIGEC, and V(D)J alignment was carried out with MiXCR. Clonotypes responding to the vaccine were identified with edgeR on replicate PBMC samples, with the criteria of FDR below 0.01 and a log2 fold change above 5 up to day 15. CD4 or CD8 identity was assigned to each bulk clonotype according to whether the clonotype was present at higher abundance in the sequenced CD4 repertoire or the sequenced CD8 repertoire. Clonotypes enriched at least 10-fold in dextramer-positive over dextramer-negative fractions were defined as NS4B-specific, and CD4-biased clonotypes were excluded. TCRdb redid the processing of the public reads, applying fastp at Q25 and MiXCR, and retained in-frame beta chains. Every CDR3 protein is listed once, alongside the most common genes and DNA of its rows. The V and J calls follow TCRdb's processing rather than the paper's. Recorded for this sample are some 96,000 distinct CDR3 sequences; approximately 8.4% of them occurred a single time. The biggest ten clones account for approximately 16% of the sample.

Ends trimmed: V by 4 bases, J by 1 base; bases unmatched to a gene: 4. CDR1 and CDR2 are read off the germline V gene (reference sequence) as MNHEY and SMNVEV. From its cysteine to its phenylalanine, the CDR3 spans 14 amino acids. Only the CDR3 portion is preserved as DNA: 42 bases, with reading frame beginning at the first base. This receptor was taken from a man aged 18 to 30 who received the YFV17D yellow fever vaccine. The rearranged segments are TRBV27 and TRBJ2-7; the central 7 bases match TRBD1. The starting material was CD8+ T cells not binding an NS4B(214-222) dextramer, sorted from PBMCs, obtained less than 16 days after the first yellow fever vaccination. The cell subset or site label for this specimen denotes: NS4B epitope dextramer-negative CD8 T cells. CDR3 protein: CASSSPTGSYEQYF. The nucleotide sequence reads TGTGCCAGCAGTTCCCCGACAGGGTCCTACGAGCAGTACTTC.